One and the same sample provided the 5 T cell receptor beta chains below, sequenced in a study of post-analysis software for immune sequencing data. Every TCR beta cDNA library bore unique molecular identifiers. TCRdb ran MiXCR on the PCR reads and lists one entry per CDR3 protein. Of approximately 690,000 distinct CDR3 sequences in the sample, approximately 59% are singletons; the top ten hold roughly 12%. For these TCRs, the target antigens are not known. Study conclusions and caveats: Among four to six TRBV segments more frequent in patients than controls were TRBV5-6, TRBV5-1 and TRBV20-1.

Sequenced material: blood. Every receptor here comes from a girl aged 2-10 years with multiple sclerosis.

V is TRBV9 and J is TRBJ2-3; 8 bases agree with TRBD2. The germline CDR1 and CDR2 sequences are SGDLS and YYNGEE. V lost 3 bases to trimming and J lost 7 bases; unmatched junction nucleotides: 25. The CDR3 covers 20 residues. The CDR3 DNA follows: TGTGCCAGCAGCGCCCTCCACGGGGTTCTTAGCGGGGACCCCCCTAATACGCAGTATTTT. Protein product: CASSALHGVLSGDPPNTQYF.

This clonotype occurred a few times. The CDR3 loop is CASSRRLAGGQETQYF. CDR3 sequence (DNA): TGTGCCAGCAGCCGCCGACTAGCGGGGGGCCAAGAGACCCAGTACTTC. The chain has TRBV7-2 and TRBJ2-5, with TRBD2 matching 13 bases. This CDR3 is built from 16 residues. Trimming at V came to 5 bases and at J to 1 base, leaving 4 bases not matched to a gene. The germline CDR1 and CDR2 sequences are SGHTA and FQGNSA.

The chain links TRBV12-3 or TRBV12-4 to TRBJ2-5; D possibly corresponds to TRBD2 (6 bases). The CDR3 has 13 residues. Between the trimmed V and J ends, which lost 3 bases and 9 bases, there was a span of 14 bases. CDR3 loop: CASSLGDTGAQYF. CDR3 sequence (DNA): TGTGCCAGCAGTTTGGGGGATACGGGGGCCCAGTACTTC.

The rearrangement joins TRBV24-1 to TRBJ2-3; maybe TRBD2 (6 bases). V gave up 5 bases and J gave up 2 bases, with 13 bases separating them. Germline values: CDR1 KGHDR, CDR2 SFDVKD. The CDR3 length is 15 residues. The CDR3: CATSVEGLITDTQYF. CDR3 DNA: TGTGCCACCAGTGTGGAGGGGCTGATCACAGATACGCAGTATTTT.

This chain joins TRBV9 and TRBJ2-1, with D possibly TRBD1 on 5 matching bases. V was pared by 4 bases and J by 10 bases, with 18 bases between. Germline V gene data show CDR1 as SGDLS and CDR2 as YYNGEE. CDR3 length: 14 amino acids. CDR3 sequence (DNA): TGTGCCAGCAGCAGAGAGACGGACACAACGGAGCAGTTCTTC. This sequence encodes CASSRETDTTEQFF. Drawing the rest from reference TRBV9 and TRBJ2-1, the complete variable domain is DSGVTQTPKHLITATGQRVTLRCSPRSGDLSVYWYQQSLDQGLQFLIQYYNGEERAKGNILERFSAQQFPDLHSELNLSSLELGDSALYFCASSRETDTTEQFFGPGTRLTVL.